The 6 T cell receptor beta chains listed next were all sequenced from one sample in a study of identical twins. One entry per CDR3 protein, called by TCRdb with MiXCR from the 5' RACE reads. The sample yields some 460,000 distinct CDR3 sequences, approximately 14% seen once. These data also formed part of another study, on yellow fever vaccine responses in identical twins.

The sequencing sample was made of CD4+ T cells sorted from blood. The source is a woman aged 18 to 35 in good health.

This chain uses TRBV7-2 with TRBJ1-2, with unresolved D. Germline loops: CDR1 SGHTA, CDR2 FQGNSA. This CDR3 comprises 15 residues. Trimming shortened V by 1 base and J by 7 bases, and 16 bases separated the two germline ends. The CDR3 region has the DNA TGTGCCAGCAGCTTAGTTTCTGGGCAGCCGGGTGGCTACACCTTC. Amino acids: CASSLVSGQPGGYTF.

This clonotype showed up just a few times. The chain carries TRBV5-1 and TRBJ2-5; perhaps TRBD2 as D (6 bases). This CDR3 is 14 amino acids long. Trimming shortened V by 4 bases and J by 7 bases, and 17 bases separated the two germline ends. Germline-derived CDR1 and CDR2 are SGHRS and YFSETQ. CDR3 coding DNA: TGCGCCAGCAGCGCGGGGACGGGCCGAGGGACCCAGTACTTC. Encoded protein: CASSAGTGRGTQYF.

The sample holds many counts of this clonotype. The chain is built from TRBV11-2 and TRBJ2-5; D is uncertain. The CDR3 covers 16 residues. Germline CDR1 and CDR2: SGHAT and FQNNGV. V was trimmed by 1 base and J by 7 bases, leaving 19 bases between them. CDR3 in DNA: TGTGCCAGCAGCTTAGTCTCGGACGGTGCGAGAGGGACCCAGTACTTC. It encodes CASSLVSDGARGTQYF.

At least ten counts were recorded for this clonotype. The chain has TRBV12-3 or TRBV12-4 and TRBJ2-2; TRBD2 agrees at 7 bases. The CDR3 spans 15 residues. V was pared by 7 bases and J by 4 bases, with 9 bases of the junction left unmatched. This chain's CDR3 is CASTFGEGPTGELFF. The CDR3 DNA follows: TGTGCCAGCACCTTTGGGGAGGGCCCCACCGGGGAGCTGTTTTTT.

In this sample, this clonotype turned up a few times. The J gene is TRBJ2-1, the V gene TRBV7-6, with D hard to call. Germline CDR1 SGHVS, CDR2 FNYEAQ. The CDR3 totals 19 residues. V lost 1 base, J lost 6 bases, and 25 bases lay in between. CDR3: CASSLGAAGWAGIGNEQFF. CDR3 nucleotide sequence: TGTGCCAGCAGCTTAGGGGCTGCAGGTTGGGCAGGAATCGGCAATGAGCAGTTCTTC.

This clonotype was counted ten times or more. The chain couples TRBV5-1 to TRBJ2-3; 9 bases are shared with TRBD2. The CDR3 sequence is 15 residues long. Trimming removed 1 base from V and 4 bases from J; junction bases left unmatched: 4. From germline, CDR1 is SGHRS and CDR2 YFSETQ. The CDR3 sequence: CASSLYSGSADTQYF. CDR3 sequence (DNA): TGCGCCAGCAGCTTGTATAGCGGGAGTGCAGATACGCAGTATTTT.